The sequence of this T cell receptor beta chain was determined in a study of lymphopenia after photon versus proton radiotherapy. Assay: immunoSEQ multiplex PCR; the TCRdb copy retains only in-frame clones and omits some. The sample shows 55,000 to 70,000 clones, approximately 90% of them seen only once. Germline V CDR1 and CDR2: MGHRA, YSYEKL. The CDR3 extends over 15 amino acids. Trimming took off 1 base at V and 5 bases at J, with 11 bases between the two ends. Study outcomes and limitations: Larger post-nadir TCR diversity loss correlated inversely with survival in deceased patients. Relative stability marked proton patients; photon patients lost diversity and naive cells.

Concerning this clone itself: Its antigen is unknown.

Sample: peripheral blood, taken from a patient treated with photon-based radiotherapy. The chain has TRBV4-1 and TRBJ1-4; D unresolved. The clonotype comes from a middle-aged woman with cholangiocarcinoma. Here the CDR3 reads CASSQADITNEKLFF. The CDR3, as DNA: TGCGCCAGCAGCCAAGCAGACATAACAAATGAAAAACTGTTTTTT.